This T cell receptor beta chain was obtained from a study of OX40 agonist ivuxolimab in advanced cancers. Across the study: Subjects had a mean age of around 60 years, with a range of 23 to 79; around 84% were male. Three patients, one with hepatocellular carcinoma and two with cutaneous melanoma, responded partially. Anti-PD-1, anti-PD-L1 or anti-CTLA-4 therapy given earlier was allowed, and approximately 40% had some.

The CDR3 contains 15 residues. Trimming cost V 6 bases and J 2 bases; bases outside gene matches: 8. Germline CDR1 MDHEN, CDR2 SYDVKM. This clone showed up just a few times. The antigen is not known. This table comes from immunoSEQ multiplex PCR, and its TCRdb copy is limited to in-frame clones, with some not included. Counted here are about 55,000 clones, 88% occurring once; the ten biggest clones make up roughly 7%. Study observations and caveats: CD4+ and CD8+ T cells in blood underwent clonal expansion by week 6 at 0.1 to 3.0 mg/kg.

This chain links TRBV28 with TRBJ2-7, with 9 bases that match TRBD2. Material: CD4+ or CD8+ T cells sorted from blood, obtained in a trial of the OX40 agonist ivuxolimab. This clonotype originated in an adult with an advanced solid tumor such as melanoma, head and neck, liver or kidney cancer. As DNA, the CDR3 is TGTGCCAGCAGGCGTCTAGCGGGAATGACCTACGAGCAGTACTTC. Translated: CASRRLAGMTYEQYF.